The 11 T cell receptor beta chains below come from one sample, sequenced in a study of blood T cell repertoires in COVID-19. This table comes from immunoSEQ multiplex PCR, and its TCRdb copy is limited to in-frame clones, with some not included. The table has 300,000 or so clones, under 90% seen once. Source material: PBMCs or T cells enriched from blood (not recorded which). The receptor source for this set is a woman between 45 and 65 years old who had been exposed to COVID-19.

Here the CDR3 reads CASLERINTSTDTQYF. Written as DNA, the CDR3 is TGTGCCAGCCTTGAGCGGATTAACACTAGCACAGATACGCAGTATTTT. This chain uses TRBV25-1 with TRBJ2-3; maybe TRBD2 (5 bases). The CDR3 is 16 residues long. Looked up from germline, CDR1 is MGHDK and CDR2 is SYGVNS. V lost 8 bases to trimming and J lost 0 bases, with 18 bases between them.

The chain recombines TRBV28 with TRBJ2-7, with TRBD2 identical over 7 bases. Germline V gene data show CDR1 as MDHEN and CDR2 as SYDVKM. CDR3 length: 18 amino acids. The V segment lost 5 bases and the J segment 0 bases; nucleotides outside the gene matches: 16. CDR3 DNA sequence: TGTGCCAGCAGTAGCCCTCGTAGTAGCGGGTATACCTCCTACGAGCAGTACTTC. The encoded protein is CASSSPRSSGYTSYEQYF.

J is TRBJ1-1 and V is TRBV10-3; possible D gene TRBD1, 5 bases. The CDR3 runs 14 residues. Looked up from germline, CDR1 is ENHRY and CDR2 is SYGVKD. V was trimmed by 0 bases and J by 4 bases, leaving 9 bases between them. The CDR3 spells CAISESFGGTEAFF. CDR3 coding DNA: TGTGCCATCAGTGAGTCGTTCGGGGGCACTGAAGCTTTCTTT.

The chain uses TRBV11-2 and TRBJ2-7, with TRBD2 identical over 8 bases. Germline CDR1 reads SGHAT; CDR2 reads FQNNGV. This CDR3 has 14 amino acids. V was pared by 0 bases and J by 7 bases, with 5 bases of the junction left unmatched. The CDR3 coding sequence is TGTGCCAGCAGCTTAGATCCCGGGGGGGCTGAGCAGTACTTC. It yields the protein CASSLDPGGAEQYF.

The gene calls are TRBV3-1 (or the pseudogene TRBV3-2) and TRBJ2-1; D unresolved. V shed 2 bases and J shed 8 bases, with 13 bases lying between them. This CDR3 is built from 14 residues. Per germline, CDR1 LGHDT and CDR2 YNNKEL (reference sequence). CDR3 sequence (DNA): TGTGCCAGCAGCCAAATCCTAGAAGTCGATGAGCAGTTCTTC. Protein product: CASSQILEVDEQFF.

This chain joins TRBV3-1 (or the pseudogene TRBV3-2) and TRBJ1-4, with 9 bases matching TRBD1. The CDR3 is made up of 14 amino acids. Looked up from germline, CDR1 is LGHDT and CDR2 is YNNKEL (reference sequence). V shed 5 bases and J 7 bases; nucleotides not matched to a gene: 5. In DNA, the CDR3 is TGTGCCAGCAGCTCACAGGGGGCTTTTGAAAAACTGTTTTTT. Its protein is CASSSQGAFEKLFF.

The J gene is TRBJ1-3, the V gene TRBV28, with a tentative D call TRBD1 (5 bases). The V end was cut by 4 bases, the J end by 0 bases, with 13 bases between. Germline V CDR1 and CDR2: MDHEN, SYDVKM. This CDR3 is 16 amino acids long. The CDR3 loop is CASSSLTAHSGNTIYF. The CDR3 bases are TGTGCCAGCAGTTCCTTGACAGCGCACTCTGGAAACACCATATATTTT.

This clone showed up just once. The genes are TRBV28 and TRBJ2-7, with TRBD2 matching over 11 bases. Germline V gives CDR1 MDHEN, CDR2 SYDVKM. The CDR3 is 15 residues long. The trim removed 6 bases at V and 4 bases at J, leaving 8 bases unmatched. The CDR3 sequence is CASSQTSGGLYEQYF. The CDR3 DNA reads TGTGCCAGCAGCCAAACTAGCGGGGGACTTTACGAGCAGTACTTC. The whole variable domain, remainder taken from reference TRBV28 and TRBJ2-7, is DVKVTQSSRYLVKRTGEKVFLECVQDMDHENMFWYRQDPGLGLRLIYFSYDVKMKEKGDIPEGYSVSREKKERFSLILESASTNQTSMYLCASSQTSGGLYEQYFGPGTRLTVT.

This chain's CDR3 is CASSFLAGGPGTGELFF. The CDR3 nucleotides are TGTGCCAGCAGCTTTCTAGCGGGGGGGCCGGGCACCGGGGAGCTGTTTTTT. This chain joins TRBV13 and TRBJ2-2; 12 bases agree with TRBD2. CDR3 length equals 17 residues. Germline values: CDR1 PRHDT, CDR2 FYEKMQ (reference sequence). The trim removed 3 bases at V and 4 bases at J, leaving 6 bases unmatched.

This chain connects TRBV18 to TRBJ1-1, with D possibly being TRBD1 (6 bases). Germline CDR1 is KGHSH and CDR2 is LQKENI. The V and J ends lost 4 bases and 1 base respectively, with 16 bases between them. The length of the CDR3 is 16 residues. The CDR3 DNA sequence: TGTGCCAGCTCACTTTTTACGGGACATCAGAACACTGAAGCTTTCTTT. It specifies CASSLFTGHQNTEAFF. Full variable domain (rest looked up from reference TRBV18 and TRBJ1-1): NAGVMQNPRHLVRRRGQEARLRCSPMKGHSHVYWYRQLPEEGLKFMVYLQKENIIDESGMPKERFSAEFPKEGPSILRIQQVVRGDSAAYFCASSLFTGHQNTEAFFGQGTRLTVV.

The J gene is TRBJ2-5, the V gene TRBV7-6; tentative D call: TRBD1 (8 bases). Trimming removed 5 bases at V and 5 bases at J, with 12 bases between. CDR3 length equals 13 residues. Germline V CDR1 and CDR2: SGHVS, FNYEAQ. CDR3 sequence reads: CASSTGGGETQYF. CDR3 in DNA: TGTGCCAGCAGCACAGGGGGAGGGGAGACCCAGTACTTC.